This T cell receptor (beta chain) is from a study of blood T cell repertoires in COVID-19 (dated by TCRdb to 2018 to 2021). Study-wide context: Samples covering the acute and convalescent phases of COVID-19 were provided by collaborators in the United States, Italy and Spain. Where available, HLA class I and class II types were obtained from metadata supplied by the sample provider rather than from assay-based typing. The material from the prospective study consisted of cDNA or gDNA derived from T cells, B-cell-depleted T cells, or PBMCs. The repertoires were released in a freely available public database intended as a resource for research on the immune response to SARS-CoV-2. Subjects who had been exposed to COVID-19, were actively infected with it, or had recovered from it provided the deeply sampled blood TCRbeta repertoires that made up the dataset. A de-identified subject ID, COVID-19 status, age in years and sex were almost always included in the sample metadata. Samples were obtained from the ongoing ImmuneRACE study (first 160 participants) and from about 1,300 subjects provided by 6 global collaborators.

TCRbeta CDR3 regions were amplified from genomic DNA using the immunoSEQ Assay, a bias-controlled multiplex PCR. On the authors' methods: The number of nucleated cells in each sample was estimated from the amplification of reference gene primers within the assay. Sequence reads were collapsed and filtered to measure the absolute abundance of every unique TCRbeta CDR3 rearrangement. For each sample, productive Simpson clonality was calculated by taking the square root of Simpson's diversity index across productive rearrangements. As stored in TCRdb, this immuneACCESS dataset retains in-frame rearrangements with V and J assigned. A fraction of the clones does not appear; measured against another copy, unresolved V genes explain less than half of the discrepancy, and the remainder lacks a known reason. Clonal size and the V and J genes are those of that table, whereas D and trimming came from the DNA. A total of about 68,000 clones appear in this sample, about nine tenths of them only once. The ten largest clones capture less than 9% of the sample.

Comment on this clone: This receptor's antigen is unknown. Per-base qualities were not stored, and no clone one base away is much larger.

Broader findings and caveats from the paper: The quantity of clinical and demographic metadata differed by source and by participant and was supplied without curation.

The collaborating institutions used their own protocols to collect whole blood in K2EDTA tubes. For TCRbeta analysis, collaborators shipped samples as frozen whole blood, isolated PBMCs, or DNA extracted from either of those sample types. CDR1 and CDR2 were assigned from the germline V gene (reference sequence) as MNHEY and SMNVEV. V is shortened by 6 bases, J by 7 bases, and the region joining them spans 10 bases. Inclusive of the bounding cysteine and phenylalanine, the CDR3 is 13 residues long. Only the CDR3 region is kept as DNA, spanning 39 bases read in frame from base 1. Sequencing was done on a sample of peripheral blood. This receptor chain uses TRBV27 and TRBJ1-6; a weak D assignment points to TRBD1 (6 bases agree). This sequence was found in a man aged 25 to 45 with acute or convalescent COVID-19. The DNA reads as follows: TGTGCCAGCAGGGGACAACTGAATTCACCCCTCCACTTT. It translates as CASRGQLNSPLHF.